This entry lists 24 T cell receptor beta chains sequenced from one sample in a study of CD8+ T cells in alopecia areata. Noted treatment: oral pan-JAK inhibitor, 5-10 mg twice daily. Sequencing relied on a cDNA template that was reverse transcribed from extracted RNA. The method was immunoSEQ multiplex PCR; TCRdb's version includes in-frame clones alone and lacks a portion of them. Of under 250,000 clones in the sample, around 65% were seen once. Material: CD4+ T cells sorted from blood, obtained at week 44, from a patient treated with tofacitinib. The receptors were sampled from a human donor with alopecia areata.

The rearrangement joins TRBV27 to TRBJ2-3, with 9 bases matching TRBD1. This CDR3 has 15 residues. The germline gives CDR1 MNHEY, CDR2 SMNVEV (reference sequence). V lost 5 bases, J lost 5 bases, and 8 bases stayed unmatched. CDR3 DNA: TGTGCCAGCAGTACCCCGGGACAGGGTAAAGATACGCAGTATTTT. It yields the protein CASSTPGQGKDTQYF.

V usage is TRBV30 and J usage is TRBJ2-2; D is unresolved. Germline-derived CDR1 and CDR2 are GTSNPN and SVGIG (reference sequence). This CDR3 comprises 12 residues. Trimming pared 2 bases from V and 7 bases from J, leaving 8 bases between. The CDR3 DNA sequence: TGTGCCTGGAGTCCGGGTAGCGGGGAGCTGTTTTTT. Protein: CAWSPGSGELFF.

This sequence joins TRBV15 and TRBJ2-7, with D possibly TRBD1 on 6 matching bases. This CDR3 has 15 amino acids. The ends were cut back, 1 base at V and 5 bases at J, with 15 bases in the middle. CDR1 LNHNV and CDR2 YYDKDF come from the germline V gene (reference sequence). The chain's CDR3 is CATSRGGDKGDEQYF. The CDR3 nucleotides are TGTGCCACCAGCAGAGGTGGGGACAAGGGGGACGAGCAGTACTTC.

Worth noting for this clone: The sample has other DNA sequences that encode this CDR3 too. The chain uses TRBV7-9 and TRBJ1-5; D might be TRBD1 (6 bases). The ends were cut back, 1 base at V and 4 bases at J, with 8 bases in the middle. The CDR3 is 14 amino acids. Germline-derived CDR1 and CDR2 are SEHNR and FQNEAQ (reference sequence). CDR3 region: CASSLGGGNQPQHF. In DNA, the CDR3 is TGTGCCAGCAGCTTAGGAGGGGGGAATCAGCCCCAGCATTTT.

The V gene is TRBV30, the J gene TRBJ2-2, with D unclear. CDR1 is GTSNPN, CDR2 SVGIG, per germline (reference sequence). The CDR3 runs 11 residues. Trimming pared 2 bases from V and 4 bases from J, leaving 2 bases between. As DNA, the CDR3 is TGTGCCTGGAGTTTCACCGGGGAGCTGTTTTTT. As protein: CAWSFTGELFF.

The chain uses TRBV2 and TRBJ2-6; possibly TRBD1 for D (5 bases). The CDR3 covers 16 residues. Germline V gives CDR1 SNHLY, CDR2 FYNNEI. V lost 3 bases, J lost 0 bases, and 9 bases lay in between. The CDR3 DNA is TGTGCCAGCAGTGATACAGGAGTCTCTGGGGCCAACGTCCTGACTTTC. It translates to CASSDTGVSGANVLTF.

J is TRBJ2-7 and V is TRBV4-3; D call uncertain. CDR1 and CDR2 (germline): LGHNA, YSLEER. The V end lost 1 base, the J end lost 1 base, and 5 bases lay between the germline ends. This CDR3 contains 13 residues. CDR3 coding DNA: TGCGCCAGCAGCCAAGGCCCTTCCTACGAGCAGTACTTC. Protein sequence: CASSQGPSYEQYF.

This clone showed up just a few times. The chain uses TRBV18 and TRBJ1-2; weak D call: TRBD1 (6 bases). Germline CDR1 reads KGHSH; CDR2 reads LQKENI. CDR3 size: 17 residues. V lost 3 bases and J lost 4, with 21 bases in between. The CDR3 nucleotides are TGTGCCAGCTCACCCTCGGCAGGGGCCACGACGGTCTATGGCTACACCTTC. Translated, it gives CASSPSAGATTVYGYTF.

This clone was found once. This sequence joins TRBV6-1 and TRBJ1-5, with D maybe TRBD1 (6 bases). V lost 0 bases to trimming and J lost 7 bases, with 13 bases between them. The CDR3 has 15 amino acids. Germline V lookup: CDR1 MNHNS, CDR2 SASEGT. In DNA form, the CDR3 reads TGTGCCAGCAGTGAAGCTTGGGGGGGCCGACAGCCCCAGCATTTT. It translates to CASSEAWGGRQPQHF.

V gene TRBV5-1 combines with J gene TRBJ2-7, with D maybe TRBD1 (6 bases). The CDR3 is made up of 14 amino acids. Germline CDR1 reads SGHRS; CDR2 reads YFSETQ. With 0 bases removed from V and 3 bases from J, the gap between germline ends came to 10 bases. Here the CDR3 reads CASSLAHRDYEQYF. The CDR3 nucleotides are TGCGCCAGCAGCTTGGCCCACAGGGACTACGAGCAGTACTTC.

The V call is TRBV30, the J call TRBJ2-7; tentative D call: TRBD1 (6 bases). Deletions cut 3 bases from V and 5 bases from J, with 11 bases between. Germline CDR1 is GTSNPN and CDR2 is SVGIG (reference sequence). CDR3 length: 12 amino acids. CDR3 in amino acids: CAWRQDSNEQYF. The CDR3 coding sequence is TGTGCCTGGAGACAGGACAGTAACGAGCAGTACTTC.

This rearrangement joins TRBV10-3 to TRBJ1-2; 9 bases agree with TRBD1. CDR3 length equals 14 residues. Germline V gives CDR1 ENHRY, CDR2 SYGVKD. V shed 6 bases, J shed 6 bases, and the junction held 8 bases outside the gene matches. The CDR3 is CAIRGLRTGDGYTF. The CDR3 nucleotides are TGTGCCATCAGGGGTTTAAGGACAGGGGATGGCTACACCTTC.

The chain couples TRBV27 to TRBJ2-2; TRBD2 matches 9 bases. The V and J ends lost 6 bases and 3 bases, in that order; junction bases with no gene match: 11. The CDR3 is 17 residues long. CDR1 and CDR2 (germline): MNHEY, SMNVEV (reference sequence). CDR3 sequence: CASSPGGGARDTGELFF. The CDR3 DNA sequence: TGTGCCAGCAGCCCCGGCGGGGGGGCGCGGGACACCGGGGAGCTGTTTTTT.

This clone appeared a few times. The chain uses TRBV4-2 and TRBJ2-7; 11 bases line up with TRBD2. J was trimmed by 2 bases and V by 0 bases; bases with no gene match: 3. CDR3 length equals 16 residues. Germline assignment: CDR1 LGHNA and CDR2 YNFKEQ. The CDR3 here is CASSQELAGAAYEQYF. Here the CDR3 DNA reads TGTGCCAGCAGCCAAGAACTAGCGGGGGCCGCCTACGAGCAGTACTTC.

The chain combines TRBV6-6 with TRBJ1-1; D not resolved. The CDR3 loop spans 13 amino acids. Germline V CDR1 and CDR2: MNHNY, SVGAGI (reference sequence). V was shortened by 0 bases and J by 4 bases, with 6 bases between the two germline ends. The CDR3 nucleotides read TGTGCCAGCAGTTACTCGGGGAGCACTGAAGCTTTCTTT. Amino acid sequence: CASSYSGSTEAFF.

This chain connects TRBV5-1 to TRBJ2-7; D call uncertain. This CDR3 has 16 amino acids. Trimming cost V 0 bases and J 0 bases, with 13 bases left between them. CDR1 is SGHRS and CDR2 is YFSETQ in the germline V gene. The CDR3 protein is CASSLVGRPSSYEQYF. The CDR3 DNA follows: TGCGCCAGCAGCTTGGTTGGCAGGCCGAGCTCCTACGAGCAGTACTTC.

The V gene is TRBV4-3, the J gene TRBJ1-6; no reliable D call. V lost 0 bases and J lost 9, with 15 bases in between. This CDR3 has 16 residues. Looked up from germline, CDR1 is LGHNA and CDR2 is YSLEER. The DNA of the CDR3 is TGCGCCAGCAGCCAAGACCGCTTTGGACCGACTTCACCCCTCCACTTT. It specifies CASSQDRFGPTSPLHF.

For the CDR3, the DNA is TGTGCCAGCAGTGCCTCGGGACCGAAGAACACTGAAGCTTTCTTT. Its protein product is CASSASGPKNTEAFF. This chain uses TRBV25-1 with TRBJ1-1, with D tentatively TRBD1 (5 bases). V was shortened by 4 bases and J by 1 base, with 13 bases between the two germline ends. CDR1 and CDR2 from the germline V gene are MGHDK and SYGVNS. This CDR3 is 15 amino acids long.

The rearrangement links TRBV5-1 to TRBJ2-5; possibly TRBD1 for D (5 bases). V was trimmed by 2 bases and J by 2 bases, leaving 10 bases between them. The CDR3 length is 14 residues. The germline CDR1 and CDR2 sequences are SGHRS and YFSETQ. The CDR3 loop reads CASSLSGNQETQYF. CDR3 nucleotide sequence: TGCGCCAGCAGCTTATCAGGGAATCAAGAGACCCAGTACTTC.

The rearrangement links TRBV29-1 to TRBJ1-2, with TRBD1 identical over 7 bases. CDR1 and CDR2 (germline): SQVTM, ANQGSEA. Germline trimming cut 6 bases from V and 6 bases from J; bases unmatched to any gene: 4. This CDR3 contains 11 residues. DNA of the CDR3: TGCAGCGTGAACAGGGGTAATGGCTACACCTTC. Translating gives CSVNRGNGYTF.

The rearrangement uses TRBV4-3 and TRBJ1-3; D might be TRBD1 (5 bases). Germline CDR1 is LGHNA and CDR2 is YSLEER. Trimming removed 1 base from V and 4 bases from J, with 11 bases in between. This CDR3 is built from 15 residues. In nucleotides, the CDR3 is TGCGCCAGCAGCCAAGTTAGTCAGGGCGGAAACACCATATATTTT. Its translation: CASSQVSQGGNTIYF.

Note on this clone: In the same sample, other DNA sequences code for this CDR3. The chain links TRBV20-1 to TRBJ1-2, with no clear D. With 0 bases removed from V and 7 bases from J, the gap between germline ends came to 6 bases. The CDR3 loop spans 11 amino acids. Per the germline V gene, CDR1 is DFQATT and CDR2 is SNEGSKA (reference sequence). CDR3 DNA: TGCAGTGCTAGAGATCGTGGTGGCTACACCTTC. Its protein is CSARDRGGYTF.

Remarks on this clone: Other nucleotide sequences in the sample specify the same CDR3. This chain uses TRBV6-1 with TRBJ1-1, with unresolved D. The CDR3 has 12 residues. The V gene lost 6 bases and the J gene lost 2 bases, with 7 bases spanning the gap. Germline-derived CDR1 and CDR2 are MNHNS and SASEGT. In DNA, the CDR3 is TGTGCCAGCAGGGTCCCCAACACTGAAGCTTTCTTT. Residues: CASRVPNTEAFF.

This chain joins TRBV25-1 and TRBJ1-2; TRBD1 might be the D (6 bases). The V and J ends lost 2 bases and 4 bases respectively, with 11 bases between them. Germline V gives CDR1 MGHDK, CDR2 SYGVNS. This CDR3 region has 14 residues. This chain's CDR3 is CASSETGTPYGYTF. The DNA of the CDR3 is TGTGCCAGCAGTGAAACCGGGACACCCTATGGCTACACCTTC.